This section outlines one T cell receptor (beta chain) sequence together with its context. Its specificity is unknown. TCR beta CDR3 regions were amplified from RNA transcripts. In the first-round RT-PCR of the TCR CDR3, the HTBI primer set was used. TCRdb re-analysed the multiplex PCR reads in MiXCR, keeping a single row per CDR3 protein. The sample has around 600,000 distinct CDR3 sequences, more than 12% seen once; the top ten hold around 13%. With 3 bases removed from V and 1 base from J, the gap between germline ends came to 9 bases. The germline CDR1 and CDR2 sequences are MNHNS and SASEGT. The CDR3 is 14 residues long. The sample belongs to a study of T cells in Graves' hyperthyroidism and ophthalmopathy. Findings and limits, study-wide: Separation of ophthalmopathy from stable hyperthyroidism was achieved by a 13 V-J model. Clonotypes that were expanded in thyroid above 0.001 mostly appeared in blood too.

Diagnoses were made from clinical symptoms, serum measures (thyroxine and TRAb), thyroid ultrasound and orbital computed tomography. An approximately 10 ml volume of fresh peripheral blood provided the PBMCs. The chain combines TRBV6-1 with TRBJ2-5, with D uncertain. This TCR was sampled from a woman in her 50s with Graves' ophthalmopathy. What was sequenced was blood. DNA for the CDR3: TGTGCCAGCAGTGACGGGCTCTTCCAAGAGACCCAGTACTTC. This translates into CASSDGLFQETQYF.